This TCR beta chain comes out of a study of shared clonotypes between healthy human individuals. General study findings and limits: The rarefaction results pointed to incomplete sorted-subset sequencing despite large depth. The study found lower generation probabilities in non-shared clonotypes than in those shared by all four donors. Sampling used blood alone; tissue repertoires probably differ.

Details on this clone: What it binds is unknown. Other DNA sequences in the sample encode the same CDR3.

Genomic DNA (from each subset) was split evenly across several immunoSEQ plates. TCRdb's copy holds only in-frame clones and misses some; the assay was immunoSEQ multiplex PCR. This table has 2,100,000 or so clones, around 95% appearing once. The ends were cut back, 2 bases at V and 5 bases at J, with 4 bases in the middle. The CDR3 has 11 residues. The germline V gene encodes CDR1 KGHSH and CDR2 LQKENI. This sequence joins TRBV18 and TRBJ2-7; D is undetermined. Sequencing was carried out using naive CD4+ T cells sorted from blood. Subset here: CD45RA+ positively selected. This TCR was sampled from a man aged 18 to 30 in good health. CDR3 sequence: CASSPKDEQYF. The CDR3, as DNA: TGTGCCAGCTCACCAAAGGACGAGCAGTACTTC.